These T cell receptor beta chains were read from a single sample in a study of cytomegalovirus exposure and HLA in healthy donors. The assay was immunoSEQ multiplex PCR, and TCRdb's table has in-frame clones only and misses some. The sample has about 300,000 clones, roughly 85% seen once. The source material was PBMCs. The receptors come from a man aged 40-49 years in good health and CMV-seropositive. Each CDR3 is given with its conserved first and last residue. Each record gives: V gene, clone size, J gene, D gene, CDR3 DNA, CDR3 protein. A D gene is named only where the DNA matches it firmly. Not every row has a clone size; where given, it reads once, few, many or a size class.

>TRBV15|NA|TRBJ1-5|NA
TGTGCCACCAGCAGAGCAGGGGCTGGCAATCAGCCCCAGCATTTT
CATSRAGAGNQPQHF
>TRBV4-1|NA|TRBJ2-1|NA
TGCGCCAGCAGCCAATCGAACGGAGGCTACAATGAGCAGTTCTTC
CASSQSNGGYNEQFF
>TRBV2|NA|TRBJ2-1|NA
TGTGCCAGCAGGGCGGGACCCGCCAGCTCCTACAATGAGCAGTTCTTC
CASRAGPASSYNEQFF
>TRBV4-2|NA|TRBJ1-2|TRBD1
TGTGCCAGCAGCCAAGAACAGGGGCCCTATGGCTACACCTTC
CASSQEQGPYGYTF
>TRBV7-6|NA|TRBJ2-7|NA
TGTGCCAGCAGCCCTCCGGACTCGAGCTCCTACGAGCAGTACTTC
CASSPPDSSSYEQYF
>TRBV7-9|NA|TRBJ1-5|TRBD1
TGTTCCAGCAGCTTAGGACAGGGCCACAATCAGCCCCAGCATTTT
CSSSLGQGHNQPQHF
>TRBV7-9|NA|TRBJ2-7|NA
TGTGCCAGCAGCTTAAGACCCTGGAGCTCCTACGAGCAGTACTTC
CASSLRPWSSYEQYF
>TRBV5-6|NA|TRBJ1-6|NA
TGTGCCAGCAGCTTAAGCTCTACCCTACGATATAATTCACCCCTCCACTTT
CASSLSSTLRYNSPLHF
>TRBV29-1|NA|TRBJ2-3|NA
TGCAGCGGCGGACCCGGGGTCCTCGATACGCAGTATTTT
CSGGPGVLDTQYF
>TRBV1|NA|TRBJ2-7|NA
TGCACCAGCAGCCAAGACCCCGGGGAGAGCTCCTACGAGCAGTACTTC
CTSSQDPGESSYEQYF
>TRBV30|NA|TRBJ1-3|TRBD1
TGTGCCTGGAGTGTACCACAGGGGGCTGGAAACACCATATATTTT
CAWSVPQGAGNTIYF
>TRBV7-8|once|TRBJ2-1|NA
TGTGCCAGCAGCTTAGGCCGACTAGGGATTAACAATGAGCAGTTCTTC
CASSLGRLGINNEQFF
>TRBV27|NA|TRBJ2-4|NA
TGTGCCAGCAGTTTTTCGGGAAAAAACATTCAGTACTTC
CASSFSGKNIQYF
>TRBV18|NA|TRBJ1-4|NA
TGTGCCAGCTCACCAGTTTCGGGGCGGGGAGAAAAACTGTTTTTT
CASSPVSGRGEKLFF
>TRBV6-5|few|TRBJ1-5|TRBD1
TGTGCCAGCAGCCCGGGACAGAGGAAGCAGCCCCAGCATTTT
CASSPGQRKQPQHF
>TRBV6-6|NA|TRBJ2-1|NA
TGTGCCAGCAGTTACTCGGACGGACAGTACAATGAGCAGTTCTTC
CASSYSDGQYNEQFF